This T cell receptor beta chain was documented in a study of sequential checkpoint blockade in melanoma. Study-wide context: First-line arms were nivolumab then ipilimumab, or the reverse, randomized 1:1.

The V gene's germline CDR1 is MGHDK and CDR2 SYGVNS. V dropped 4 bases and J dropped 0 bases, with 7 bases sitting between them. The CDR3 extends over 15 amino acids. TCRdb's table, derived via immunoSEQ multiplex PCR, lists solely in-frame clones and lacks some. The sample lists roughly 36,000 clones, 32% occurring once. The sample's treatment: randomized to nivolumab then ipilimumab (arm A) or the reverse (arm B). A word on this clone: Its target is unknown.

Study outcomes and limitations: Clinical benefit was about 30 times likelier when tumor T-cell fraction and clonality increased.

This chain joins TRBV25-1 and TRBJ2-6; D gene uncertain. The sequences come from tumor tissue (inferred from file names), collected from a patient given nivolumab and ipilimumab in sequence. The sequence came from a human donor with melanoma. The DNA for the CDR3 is TGTGCCAGCAGTGTGTTTGGCTCTGGGGCCAACGTCCTGACTTTC. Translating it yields CASSVFGSGANVLTF.